The next 5 T cell receptor beta chains were all read from a single sample in a study of CD8+ T cells in alopecia areata. Treatment here: oral pan-JAK inhibitor, 5-10 mg twice daily. Extracted RNA was reverse transcribed, and the resulting cDNA served as sequencing template. The repertoire was sequenced with immunoSEQ multiplex PCR; TCRdb's copy has only in-frame clones and lacks some. The sample contains approximately 130,000 clones, 61% of which appear only once. The sample here was CD4+ T cells sorted from blood, taken at week 4, from a patient treated with tofacitinib. These receptors all stem from a human donor with alopecia areata.

This clone was recorded once. V is TRBV7-2 and J is TRBJ1-5; 8 bases are a match to TRBD1. The CDR3 sequence is 15 residues long. Looked up from germline, CDR1 is SGHTA and CDR2 is FQGNSA. The trim removed 4 bases at V and 6 bases at J, leaving 8 bases unmatched. CDR3: CASSSRQGRAQPQHF. CDR3 nucleotides: TGTGCCAGCAGCTCCCGACAGGGGCGAGCTCAGCCCCAGCATTTT. Full variable domain (outside the CDR3, taken from reference TRBV7-2 and TRBJ1-5): GAGVSQSPSNKVTEKGKDVELRCDPISGHTALYWYRQSLGQGLEFLIYFQGNSAPDKSGLPSDRFSAERTGGSVSTLTIQRTQQEDSAVYLCASSSRQGRAQPQHFGDGTRLSIL.

The V and J genes are TRBV4-3 and TRBJ2-7, with D maybe TRBD1 (6 bases). Trimming shortened V by 3 bases and J by 7 bases, and 10 bases separated the two germline ends. The CDR3 consists of 12 residues. The germline V gene has CDR1 LGHNA and CDR2 YSLEER. The DNA of the CDR3 is TGCGCCAGCAGCCATCCAGGACAGGAGCAGTACTTC. It translates to CASSHPGQEQYF.

The V gene is TRBV7-2, the J gene TRBJ2-3; D is possibly TRBD2 (5 bases). Germline V gene data show CDR1 as SGHTA and CDR2 as FQGNSA. CDR3 length equals 14 residues. The V end was cut by 3 bases, the J end by 6 bases, with 13 bases between. The CDR3 loop reads CASSFQDGGDTQYF. The CDR3 DNA sequence: TGTGCCAGCAGCTTCCAGGACGGCGGGGATACGCAGTATTTT. The variable domain in full, completed from reference TRBV7-2 and TRBJ2-3, reads GAGVSQSPSNKVTEKGKDVELRCDPISGHTALYWYRQSLGQGLEFLIYFQGNSAPDKSGLPSDRFSAERTGGSVSTLTIQRTQQEDSAVYLCASSFQDGGDTQYFGPGTRLTVL.

V is TRBV5-1 and J is TRBJ1-5; tentative D call: TRBD1 (6 bases). Per germline, CDR1 SGHRS and CDR2 YFSETQ. The V end lost 0 bases, the J end lost 6 bases, and 10 bases lay between the germline ends. The CDR3 totals 14 residues. The CDR3 DNA is TGCGCCAGCAGCTTGGCAGGGGCGGGTCAGCCCCAGCATTTT. Its protein is CASSLAGAGQPQHF. The full variable domain, in which reference TRBV5-1 and TRBJ1-5 provide the parts outside the CDR3, is KAGVTQTPRYLIKTRGQQVTLSCSPISGHRSVSWYQQTPGQGLQFLFEYFSETQRNKGNFPGRFSGRQFSNSRSEMNVSTLELGDSALYLCASSLAGAGQPQHFGDGTRLSIL.

This clone was detected only once. Germline and junction disagree at one end, which may indicate a read error. The V call is TRBV11-2, the J call TRBJ2-3, with 15 bases fitting TRBD2. The CDR3 has 12 residues. The V gene's germline CDR1 is SGHAT and CDR2 FQNNGV. The CDR3 coding sequence is TGTGCCAGCAGCTTAGGGACTAGCGGGGGGGATTTT. It encodes CASSLGTSGGDF.